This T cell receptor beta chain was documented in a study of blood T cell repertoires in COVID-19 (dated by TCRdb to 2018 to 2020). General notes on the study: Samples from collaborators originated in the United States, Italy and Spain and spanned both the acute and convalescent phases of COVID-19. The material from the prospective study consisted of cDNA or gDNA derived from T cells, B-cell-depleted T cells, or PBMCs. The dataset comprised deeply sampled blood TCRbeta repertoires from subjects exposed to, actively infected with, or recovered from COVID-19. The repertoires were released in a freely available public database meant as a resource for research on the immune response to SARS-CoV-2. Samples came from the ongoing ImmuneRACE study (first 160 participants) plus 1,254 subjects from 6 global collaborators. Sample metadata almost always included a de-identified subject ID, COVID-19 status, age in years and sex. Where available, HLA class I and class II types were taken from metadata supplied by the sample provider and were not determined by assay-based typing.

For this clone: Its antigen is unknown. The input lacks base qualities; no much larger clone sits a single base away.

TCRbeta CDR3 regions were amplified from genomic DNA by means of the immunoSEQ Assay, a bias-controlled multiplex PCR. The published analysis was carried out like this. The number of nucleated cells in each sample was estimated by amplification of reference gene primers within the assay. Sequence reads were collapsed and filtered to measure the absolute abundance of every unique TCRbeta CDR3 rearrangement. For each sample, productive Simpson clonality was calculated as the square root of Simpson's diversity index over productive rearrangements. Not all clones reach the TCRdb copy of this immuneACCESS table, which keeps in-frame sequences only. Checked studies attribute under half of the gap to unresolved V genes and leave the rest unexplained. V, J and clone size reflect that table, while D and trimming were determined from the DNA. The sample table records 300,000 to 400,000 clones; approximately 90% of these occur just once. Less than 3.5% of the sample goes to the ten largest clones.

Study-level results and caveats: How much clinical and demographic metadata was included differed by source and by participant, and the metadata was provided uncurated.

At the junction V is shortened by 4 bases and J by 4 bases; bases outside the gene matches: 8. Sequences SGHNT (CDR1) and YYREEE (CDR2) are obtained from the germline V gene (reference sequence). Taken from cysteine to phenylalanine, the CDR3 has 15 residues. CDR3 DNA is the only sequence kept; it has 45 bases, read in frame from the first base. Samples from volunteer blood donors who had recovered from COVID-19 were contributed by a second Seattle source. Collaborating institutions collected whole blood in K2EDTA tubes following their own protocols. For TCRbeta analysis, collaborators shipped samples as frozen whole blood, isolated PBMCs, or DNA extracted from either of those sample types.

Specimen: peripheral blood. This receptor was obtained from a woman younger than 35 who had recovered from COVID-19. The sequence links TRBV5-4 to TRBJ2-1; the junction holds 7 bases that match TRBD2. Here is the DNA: TGTGCCAGCAGCCAGAGTCTAGCGGAGTACAATGAGCAGTTCTTC. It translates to CASSQSLAEYNEQFF.